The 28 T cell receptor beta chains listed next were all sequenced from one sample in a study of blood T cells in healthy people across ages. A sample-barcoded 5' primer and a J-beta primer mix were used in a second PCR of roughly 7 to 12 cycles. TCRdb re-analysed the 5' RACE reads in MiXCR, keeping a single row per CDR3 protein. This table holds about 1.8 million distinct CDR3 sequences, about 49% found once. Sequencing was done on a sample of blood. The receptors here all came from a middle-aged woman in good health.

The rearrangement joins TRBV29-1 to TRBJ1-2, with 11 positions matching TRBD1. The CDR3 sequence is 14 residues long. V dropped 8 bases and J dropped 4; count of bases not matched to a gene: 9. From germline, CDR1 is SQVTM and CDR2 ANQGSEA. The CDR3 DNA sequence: TGCAGCTTTACCGGGACAGGGGGTTCCTATGGCTACACCTTC. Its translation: CSFTGTGGSYGYTF.

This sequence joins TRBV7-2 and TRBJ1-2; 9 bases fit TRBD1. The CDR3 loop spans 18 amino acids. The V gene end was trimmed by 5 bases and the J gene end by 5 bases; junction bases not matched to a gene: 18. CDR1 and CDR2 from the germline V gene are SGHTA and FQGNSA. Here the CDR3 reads CASSLPLRTGERGYGYTF. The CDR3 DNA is TGTGCCAGCAGCCTACCATTGAGGACAGGGGAGCGGGGTTATGGCTACACCTTC. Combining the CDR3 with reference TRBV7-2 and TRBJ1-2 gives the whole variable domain GAGVSQSPSNKVTEKGKDVELRCDPISGHTALYWYRQSLGQGLEFLIYFQGNSAPDKSGLPSDRFSAERTGGSVSTLTIQRTQQEDSAVYLCASSLPLRTGERGYGYTFGSGTRLTVV.

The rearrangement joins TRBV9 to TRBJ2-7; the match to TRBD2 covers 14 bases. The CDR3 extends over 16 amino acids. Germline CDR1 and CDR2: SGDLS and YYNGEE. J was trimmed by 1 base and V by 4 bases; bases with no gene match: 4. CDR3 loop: CASSPRTSGGSYEQYF. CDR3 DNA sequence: TGTGCCAGCAGCCCCCGGACTAGCGGGGGGTCCTACGAGCAGTACTTC. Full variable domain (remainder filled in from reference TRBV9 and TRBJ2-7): DSGVTQTPKHLITATGQRVTLRCSPRSGDLSVYWYQQSLDQGLQFLIQYYNGEERAKGNILERFSAQQFPDLHSELNLSSLELGDSALYFCASSPRTSGGSYEQYFGPGTRLTVT.

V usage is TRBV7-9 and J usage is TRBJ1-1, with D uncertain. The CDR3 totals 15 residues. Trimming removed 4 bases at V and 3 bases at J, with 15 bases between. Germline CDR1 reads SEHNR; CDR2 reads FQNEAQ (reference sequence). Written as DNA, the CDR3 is TGTGCCAGCAGCTCGAACCCACCCAAGGACACTGAAGCTTTCTTT. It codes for CASSSNPPKDTEAFF.

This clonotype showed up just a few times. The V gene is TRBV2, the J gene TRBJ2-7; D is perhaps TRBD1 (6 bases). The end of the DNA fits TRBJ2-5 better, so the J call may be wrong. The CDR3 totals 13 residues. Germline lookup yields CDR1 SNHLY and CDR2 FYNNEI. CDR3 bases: TGTGCCAGCAGGGTCACCAGGGGAGAGACCCAGTACTTC. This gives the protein CASRVTRGETQYF.

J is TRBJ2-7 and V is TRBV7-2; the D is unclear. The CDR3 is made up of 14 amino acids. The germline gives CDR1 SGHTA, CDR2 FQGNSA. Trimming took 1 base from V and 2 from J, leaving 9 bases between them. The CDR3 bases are TGTGCCAGCAGCTTAGGCAGTACTACCTACGAGCAGTACTTC. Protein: CASSLGSTTYEQYF.

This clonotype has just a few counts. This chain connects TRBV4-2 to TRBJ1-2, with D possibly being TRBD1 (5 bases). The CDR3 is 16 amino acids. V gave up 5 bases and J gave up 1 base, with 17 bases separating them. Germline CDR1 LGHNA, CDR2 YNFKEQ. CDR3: CASSSPLDSINYGYTF. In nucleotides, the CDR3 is TGTGCCAGCAGCTCACCCCTAGACAGCATTAACTATGGCTACACCTTC.

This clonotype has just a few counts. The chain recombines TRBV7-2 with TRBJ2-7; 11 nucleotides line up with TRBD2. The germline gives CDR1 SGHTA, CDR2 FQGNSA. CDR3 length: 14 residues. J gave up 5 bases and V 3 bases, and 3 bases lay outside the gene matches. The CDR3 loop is CASSLALAGDEQYF. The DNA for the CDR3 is TGTGCCAGCAGCTTGGCACTAGCGGGGGACGAGCAGTACTTC.

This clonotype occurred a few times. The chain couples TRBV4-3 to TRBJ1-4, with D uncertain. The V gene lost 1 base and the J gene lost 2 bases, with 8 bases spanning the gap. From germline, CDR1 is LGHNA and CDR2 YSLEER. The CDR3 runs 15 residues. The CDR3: CASSQGRGTNEKLFF. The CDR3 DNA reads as TGCGCCAGCAGCCAAGGTCGAGGGACTAATGAAAAACTGTTTTTT.

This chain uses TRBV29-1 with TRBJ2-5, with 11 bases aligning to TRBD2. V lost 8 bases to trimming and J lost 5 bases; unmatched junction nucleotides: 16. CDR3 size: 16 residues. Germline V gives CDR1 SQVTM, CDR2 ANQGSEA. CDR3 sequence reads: CSSEGSSGGFGETQYF. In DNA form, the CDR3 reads TGCAGCTCCGAGGGGTCTAGCGGGGGGTTCGGGGAGACCCAGTACTTC.

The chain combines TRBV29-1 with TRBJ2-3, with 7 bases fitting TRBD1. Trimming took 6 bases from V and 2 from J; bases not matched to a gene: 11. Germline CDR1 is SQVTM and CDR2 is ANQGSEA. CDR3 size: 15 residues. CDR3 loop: CSVPIGQVSTDTQYF. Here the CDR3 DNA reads TGCAGCGTCCCGATTGGACAGGTATCCACAGATACGCAGTATTTT.

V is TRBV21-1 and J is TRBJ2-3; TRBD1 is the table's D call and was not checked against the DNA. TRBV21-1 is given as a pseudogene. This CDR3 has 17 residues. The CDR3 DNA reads TGTGCCAGCAGCAAAGGAAGGGGACAGGGAAGGGTTGGTACGCAGTATTTT. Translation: CASSKGRGQGRVGTQYF.

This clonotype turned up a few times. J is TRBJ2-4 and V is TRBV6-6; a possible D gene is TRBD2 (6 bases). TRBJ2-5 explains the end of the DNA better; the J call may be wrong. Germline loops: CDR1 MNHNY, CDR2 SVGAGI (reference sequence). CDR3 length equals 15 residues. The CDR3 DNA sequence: TGTGCCAGCACCCCCCGGGGAGGAGTTAAAGAGACCCAGTACTTC. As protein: CASTPRGGVKETQYF.

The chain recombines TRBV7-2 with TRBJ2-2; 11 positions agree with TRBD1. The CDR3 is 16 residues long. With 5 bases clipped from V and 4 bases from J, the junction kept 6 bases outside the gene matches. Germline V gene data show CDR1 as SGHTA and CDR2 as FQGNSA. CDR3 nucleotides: TGTGCCAGCAGCGCCCAGGGACAGGGGGTCACCGGGGAGCTGTTTTTT. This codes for CASSAQGQGVTGELFF.

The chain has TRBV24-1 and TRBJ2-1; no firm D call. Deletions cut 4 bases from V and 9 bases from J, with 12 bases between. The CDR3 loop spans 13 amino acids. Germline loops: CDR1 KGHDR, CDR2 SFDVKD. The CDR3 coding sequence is TGTGCCACCAGTGAGGCTAGGGTCGGTGAGCAGTTCTTC. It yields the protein CATSEARVGEQFF.

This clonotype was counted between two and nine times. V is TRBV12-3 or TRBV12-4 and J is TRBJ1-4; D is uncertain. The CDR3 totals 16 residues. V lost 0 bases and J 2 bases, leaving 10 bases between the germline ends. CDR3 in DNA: TGTGCCAGCAGTTTAGCGGTGGGGATTACTAATGAAAAACTGTTTTTT. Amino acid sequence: CASSLAVGITNEKLFF.

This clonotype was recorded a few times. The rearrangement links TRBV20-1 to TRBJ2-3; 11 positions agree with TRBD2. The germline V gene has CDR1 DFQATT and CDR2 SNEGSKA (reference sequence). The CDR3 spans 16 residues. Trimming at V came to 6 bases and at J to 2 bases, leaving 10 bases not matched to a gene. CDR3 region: CSAQNSGGDYTDTQYF. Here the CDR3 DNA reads TGCAGTGCGCAAAATAGCGGGGGGGACTACACAGATACGCAGTATTTT.

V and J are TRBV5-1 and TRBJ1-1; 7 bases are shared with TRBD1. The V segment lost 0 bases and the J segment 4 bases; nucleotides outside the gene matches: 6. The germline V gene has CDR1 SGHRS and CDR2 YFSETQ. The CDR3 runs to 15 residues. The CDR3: CASSLAPTGVTEAFF. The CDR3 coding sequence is TGCGCCAGCAGCTTGGCCCCCACAGGGGTCACTGAAGCTTTCTTT.

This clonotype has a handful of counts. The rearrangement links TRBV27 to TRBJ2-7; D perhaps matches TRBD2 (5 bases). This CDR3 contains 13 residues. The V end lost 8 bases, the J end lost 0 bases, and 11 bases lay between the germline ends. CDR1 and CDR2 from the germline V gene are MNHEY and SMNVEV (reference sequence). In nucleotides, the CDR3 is TGTGCCAGCGGGCCGGACTCCTCCTACGAGCAGTACTTC. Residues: CASGPDSSYEQYF.

CDR3 sequence (DNA): TGTGCCAGCAGCCAACCGCAACAGGAGATATTCTATGGCTACACCTTC. As protein: CASSQPQQEIFYGYTF. The chain combines TRBV12-3 or TRBV12-4 with TRBJ1-2; D is perhaps TRBD1 (5 bases). V was cut by 6 bases and J by 4 bases, with 21 bases left in between. The CDR3 has 16 residues.

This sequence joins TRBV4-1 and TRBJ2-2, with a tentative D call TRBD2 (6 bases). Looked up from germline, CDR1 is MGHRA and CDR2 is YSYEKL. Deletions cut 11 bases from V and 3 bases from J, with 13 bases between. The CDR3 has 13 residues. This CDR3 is CAPGELYTGELFF. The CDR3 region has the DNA TGCGCCCCGGGAGAACTTTACACCGGGGAGCTGTTTTTT.

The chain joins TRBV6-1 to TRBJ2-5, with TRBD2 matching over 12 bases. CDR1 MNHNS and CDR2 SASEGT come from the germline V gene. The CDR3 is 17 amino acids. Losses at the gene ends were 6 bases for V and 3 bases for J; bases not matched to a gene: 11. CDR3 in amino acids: CASRPRLASGGEETQYF. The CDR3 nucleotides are TGTGCCAGCAGACCCCGTTTGGCTAGCGGGGGGGAAGAGACCCAGTACTTC.

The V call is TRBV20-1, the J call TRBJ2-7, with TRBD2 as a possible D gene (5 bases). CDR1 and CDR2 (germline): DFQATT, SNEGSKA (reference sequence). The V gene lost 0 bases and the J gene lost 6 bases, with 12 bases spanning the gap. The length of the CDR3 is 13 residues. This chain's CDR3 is CSARDLRGCEQYF. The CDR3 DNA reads TGCAGTGCTAGAGATCTCCGGGGTTGCGAGCAGTACTTC.

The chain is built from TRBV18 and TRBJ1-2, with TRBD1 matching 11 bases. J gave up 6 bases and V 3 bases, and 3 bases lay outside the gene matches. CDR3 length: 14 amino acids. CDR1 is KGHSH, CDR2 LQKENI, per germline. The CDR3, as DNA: TGTGCCAGCTCACCGTGGGACAGGGGGGATGGCTACACCTTC. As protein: CASSPWDRGDGYTF.

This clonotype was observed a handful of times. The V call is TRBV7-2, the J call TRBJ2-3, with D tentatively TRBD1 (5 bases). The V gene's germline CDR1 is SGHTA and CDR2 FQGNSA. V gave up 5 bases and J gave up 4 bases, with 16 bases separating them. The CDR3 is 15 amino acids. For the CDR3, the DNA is TGTGCCAGCAGCCCTCGCGACAGAAATTCAGATACGCAGTATTTT. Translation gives CASSPRDRNSDTQYF.

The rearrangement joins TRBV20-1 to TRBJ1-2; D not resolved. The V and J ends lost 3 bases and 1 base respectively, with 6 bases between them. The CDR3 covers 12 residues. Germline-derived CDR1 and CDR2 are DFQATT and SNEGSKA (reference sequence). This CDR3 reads CSASTINYGYTF. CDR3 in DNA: TGCAGTGCTAGCACGATTAACTATGGCTACACCTTC.

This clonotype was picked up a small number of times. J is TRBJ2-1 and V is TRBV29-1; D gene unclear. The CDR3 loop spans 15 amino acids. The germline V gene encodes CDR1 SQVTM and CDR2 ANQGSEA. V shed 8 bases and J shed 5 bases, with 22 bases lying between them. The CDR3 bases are TGCAGCCTCATCTTATTGGGCCTCCCGAACAATGAGCAGTTCTTC. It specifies CSLILLGLPNNEQFF.

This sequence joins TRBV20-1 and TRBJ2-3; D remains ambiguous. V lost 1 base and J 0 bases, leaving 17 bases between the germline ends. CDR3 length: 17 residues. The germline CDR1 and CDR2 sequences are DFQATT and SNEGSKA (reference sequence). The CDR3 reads CSARARISVPSTDTQYF. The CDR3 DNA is TGCAGTGCTAGAGCGAGGATCAGCGTCCCTAGCACAGATACGCAGTATTTT.